This TCR beta chain was captured in a study of vaccination and CD4 T cells after COVID-19. The Oncomine TCR Beta short-read assay sequenced DNA from cultured CD4+ T cells. The template was genomic DNA from cultured CD4+ T cells. TCRdb reanalysed the PCR reads using MiXCR and keeps one entry per CDR3 protein. This table holds tens of thousands of distinct CDR3 sequences, about 30% found once. CDR1 is SGHTA and CDR2 is FQGNSA in the germline V gene. The CDR3 contains 14 residues. V shed 4 bases, J shed 4 bases, and the junction held 2 bases outside the gene matches. Points on this clonotype: Its antigen remains unidentified.

Time point given: late sampling 161 to 241 days after vaccination in three convalescent patients. Indicated treatment: roughly 10-day PBMC culture with coronavirus spike peptide pools or control peptides (ViraFEST assay). With peptide pools, ViraFEST first expanded antigen-specific T cells and afterwards sequenced their TCRs. The input for sequencing was CD4+ T cells from blood, cultured in vitro, taken about 7 months after SARS-CoV-2 vaccination. The clonotype was recovered from a human donor who had recovered from COVID-19. The chain links TRBV7-2 to TRBJ2-2; 8 nucleotides agree with TRBD1. CDR3 in DNA: TGTGCCAGCAGCTCGGACAGGGCCACCGGGGAGCTGTTTTTT. Translation gives CASSSDRATGELFF. Full variable domain (missing parts from reference TRBV7-2 and TRBJ2-2): GAGVSQSPSNKVTEKGKDVELRCDPISGHTALYWYRQSLGQGLEFLIYFQGNSAPDKSGLPSDRFSAERTGGSVSTLTIQRTQQEDSAVYLCASSSDRATGELFFGEGSRLTVL.